These 24 T cell receptor beta chains share one sample of origin, sequenced in a study of cytomegalovirus exposure and HLA in healthy donors. The PCR had 60 Vbeta and 13 Jbeta primers. Only in-frame clones appear in the TCRdb table, and some are missing; sequencing was by immunoSEQ multiplex PCR. Of approximately 170,000 clones listed, around 83% are singletons. Sequencing input: PBMCs. Every receptor here comes from a man in his thirties or forties in good health and CMV-seropositive.

The chain recombines TRBV4-3 with TRBJ2-5; 12 positions match TRBD1. The CDR3 extends over 15 amino acids. Germline CDR1 and CDR2: LGHNA and YSLEER. The trim removed 4 bases at V and 5 bases at J, leaving 5 bases unmatched. The DNA for the CDR3 is TGCGCCAGCAGCCGCGGGACAGGGGGCCCGGAGACCCAGTACTTC. Translated, it gives CASSRGTGGPETQYF.

This CDR3 reads CSVELSDYGYTF. The DNA for the CDR3 is TGCAGCGTTGAGCTTTCAGATTATGGCTACACCTTC. The chain employs TRBV29-1 and TRBJ1-2; D unclear. The CDR3 extends over 12 amino acids. Germline-derived CDR1 and CDR2 are SQVTM and ANQGSEA. V was cut by 3 bases and J by 5 bases, with 10 bases left in between.

The rearrangement uses TRBV27 and TRBJ1-1; D remains unclear. Trimming pared 2 bases from V and 2 bases from J, leaving 9 bases between. Germline CDR1 MNHEY, CDR2 SMNVEV (reference sequence). The CDR3 runs to 14 residues. CDR3 in DNA: TGTGCCAGCAGTTTAACATTAAGTAACACTGAAGCTTTCTTT. Its translation is CASSLTLSNTEAFF.

The genes are TRBV11-3 and TRBJ2-1; no clear D gene. The CDR3 runs to 18 residues. V lost 5 bases, J lost 6 bases, and 26 bases lay in between. Germline V gene sequence: CDR1 SGHNT, CDR2 YENEEA. DNA for the CDR3: TGTGCCAGCAGCCCGAAAGCCCCGCACCAACTAATGTCCAATGAGCAGTTCTTC. It translates to CASSPKAPHQLMSNEQFF.

This sequence joins TRBV19 and TRBJ1-5; 9 bases are a match to TRBD1. Germline CDR1 and CDR2: LNHDA and SQIVND (reference sequence). CDR3 length: 16 amino acids. V lost 1 base and J lost 5; bases outside the gene matches: 6. DNA of the CDR3: TGTGCCAGTAGTATAGGGAGGACAGGGGTCTATCAGCCCCAGCATTTT. Protein product: CASSIGRTGVYQPQHF.

The CDR3 spells CASSSTTPWEAFF. DNA of the CDR3: TGTGCCAGCAGCTCTACCACGCCGTGGGAAGCTTTCTTT. The rearrangement joins TRBV11-2 to TRBJ1-1, with D unresolved. CDR1 is SGHAT and CDR2 is FQNNGV in the germline V gene. Trimming took off 4 bases at V and 8 bases at J, with 14 bases between the two ends. CDR3 length: 13 residues.

The chain links TRBV5-6 to TRBJ1-3; unclear D gene. The CDR3 runs 16 residues. Per the germline V gene, CDR1 is SGHDT and CDR2 is YYEEEE. V was clipped by 4 bases and J by 0 bases, with 14 bases between them. The DNA of the CDR3 is TGTGCCAGCAGCCCACGATGGAGGTCCTCTGGAAACACCATATATTTT. Residues: CASSPRWRSSGNTIYF.

This chain links TRBV5-4 with TRBJ2-1, with TRBD2 matching over 16 bases. Germline V lookup: CDR1 SGHNT, CDR2 YYREEE (reference sequence). V shed 2 bases and J 9 bases; nucleotides not matched to a gene: 5. The CDR3 has 16 amino acids. CDR3 bases: TGTGCCAGCAGCTTCTCGGGACTAGCGGGAGGGGCTGAGCAGTTCTTC. Translating gives CASSFSGLAGGAEQFF.

The V and J genes are TRBV11-2 and TRBJ2-1; D not certain. The CDR3 totals 15 residues. Trimming cost V 1 base and J 4 bases, with 11 bases left between them. Germline V lookup: CDR1 SGHAT, CDR2 FQNNGV. The CDR3 is CASSLGSRLYNEQFF. The DNA of the CDR3 is TGTGCCAGCAGCTTAGGGTCGCGGCTGTACAATGAGCAGTTCTTC.

This clone was observed a single time. The chain couples TRBV2 to TRBJ1-5; D is perhaps TRBD1 (5 bases). This CDR3 spans 13 amino acids. CDR1 is SNHLY and CDR2 is FYNNEI in the germline V gene. V was trimmed by 7 bases and J by 9 bases, leaving 16 bases between them. The CDR3 nucleotides read TGTGCCAGCACGCAGGGAAGGTCGTGGCCCCAGCATTTT. Translated, it gives CASTQGRSWPQHF.

On this clone itself: The same CDR3 also results from other DNA sequences found in this sample. The chain couples TRBV18 to TRBJ2-3; D gene unclear. V shed 3 bases and J shed 2 bases, with 9 bases lying between them. From germline, CDR1 is KGHSH and CDR2 LQKENI. The CDR3 spans 14 residues. The CDR3 region has the DNA TGTGCCAGCTCACCGCCGACATACACAGATACGCAGTATTTT. Amino acids: CASSPPTYTDTQYF.

The chain combines TRBV7-9 with TRBJ1-3, with 7 positions matching TRBD1. The V segment lost 3 bases and the J segment 0 bases; nucleotides outside the gene matches: 11. The CDR3 has 18 residues. The germline gives CDR1 SEHNR, CDR2 FQNEAQ (reference sequence). CDR3: CASSFGTAGRYSGNTIYF. Here the CDR3 DNA reads TGTGCCAGCAGCTTCGGGACAGCGGGCCGGTACTCTGGAAACACCATATATTTT.

The genes are TRBV9 and TRBJ1-1; no reliable D call. V was clipped by 3 bases and J by 0 bases, with 15 bases between them. This CDR3 is built from 16 residues. Germline CDR1 SGDLS, CDR2 YYNGEE. The CDR3 nucleotides read TGTGCCAGCAGCGCCCTAACCGGGGTTTTGAACACTGAAGCTTTCTTT. Amino acid sequence: CASSALTGVLNTEAFF.

The chain joins TRBV5-6 to TRBJ2-7, with D perhaps matching TRBD1 (6 bases). The V end was cut by 2 bases, the J end by 3 bases, with 6 bases between. The CDR3 spans 12 residues. Germline V gene sequence: CDR1 SGHDT, CDR2 YYEEEE. This CDR3 is CASSLQGYEQYV. The CDR3 DNA sequence: TGTGCCAGCAGCTTACAGGGCTACGAGCAGTACGTC.

Comment on this clone: Other DNA sequences in this sample translate to the same CDR3. V and J are TRBV7-9 and TRBJ2-1, with 9 bases matching TRBD2. V trimming: 0 bases; J trimming: 2 bases; junction bases outside the gene matches: 2. Germline assignment: CDR1 SEHNR and CDR2 FQNEAQ (reference sequence). This CDR3 spans 16 amino acids. The CDR3, as DNA: TGTGCCAGCAGCTTAGCGCTAGCGGGAACCTACAATGAGCAGTTCTTC. Protein product: CASSLALAGTYNEQFF.

The chain links TRBV14 to TRBJ2-6; perhaps TRBD2 as D (5 bases). The germline CDR1 and CDR2 sequences are SGHDN and FVKESK. This CDR3 has 15 residues. Trimming took 1 base from V and 1 from J, leaving 5 bases between them. The CDR3 reads CASSQGGSGANVLTF. DNA of the CDR3: TGTGCCAGCAGCCAAGGAGGGTCTGGGGCCAACGTCCTGACTTTC.

This sequence joins TRBV25-1 and TRBJ2-1, with TRBD2 matching over 7 bases. With 3 bases clipped from V and 0 bases from J, the junction kept 8 bases outside the gene matches. The germline V gene encodes CDR1 MGHDK and CDR2 SYGVNS. The CDR3 is 17 amino acids. The CDR3 DNA sequence: TGTGCCAGCAGTGAGGGGGGGGGTCGTGGCTCCTACAATGAGCAGTTCTTC. Translation: CASSEGGGRGSYNEQFF. Based on the CDR3 plus reference TRBV25-1 and TRBJ2-1, the full variable domain is EADIYQTPRYLVIGTGKKITLECSQTMGHDKMYWYQQDPGMELHLIHYSYGVNSTEKGDLSSESTVSRIRTEHFPLTLESARPSHTSQYLCASSEGGGRGSYNEQFFGPGTRLTVL.

The rearrangement links TRBV5-4 to TRBJ2-5, with 10 nucleotides matching TRBD2. Unmatched junction bases numbered 8, after V lost 3 bases and J lost 0 bases. The germline CDR1 and CDR2 sequences are SGHNT and YYREEE (reference sequence). The CDR3 has 17 amino acids. This CDR3 reads CASSSPTSGWDQETQYF. The CDR3 region has the DNA TGTGCCAGCAGCTCCCCGACTAGCGGGTGGGACCAAGAGACCCAGTACTTC.

V usage is TRBV5-1 and J usage is TRBJ2-5; D uncertain. Between the trimmed V and J ends, which lost 4 bases and 4 bases, there was a span of 8 bases. In germline, CDR1 is SGHRS, CDR2 YFSETQ. The CDR3 is 12 residues long. The CDR3, as DNA: TGCGCCAGCAGCCGTACGGGAGAGACCCAGTACTTC. It yields the protein CASSRTGETQYF.

The chain links TRBV7-9 to TRBJ2-1; D is unclear. This CDR3 comprises 17 residues. V lost 7 bases and J 2 bases, leaving 21 bases between the germline ends. CDR1 is SEHNR, CDR2 FQNEAQ, per germline (reference sequence). The CDR3 DNA sequence: TGTGCCAGCACCCCCCCCATCTCCGGCAGGCCCTACAATGAGCAGTTCTTC. Translated, it gives CASTPPISGRPYNEQFF.

This clone was found a few times. The V and J genes are TRBV9 and TRBJ1-3, with D unclear. CDR1 is SGDLS, CDR2 YYNGEE, per germline. V gave up 1 base and J gave up 0 bases, with 14 bases separating them. This CDR3 has 17 amino acids. The CDR3 nucleotides are TGTGCCAGCAGCGTATCGGGTAACAAAGGCTCTGGAAACACCATATATTTT. Its translation is CASSVSGNKGSGNTIYF.

V is TRBV9 and J is TRBJ2-1; TRBD2 aligns across 8 bases. Germline trimming cut 6 bases from V and 4 bases from J; bases unmatched to any gene: 9. Germline CDR1 is SGDLS and CDR2 is YYNGEE. The CDR3 is 15 residues long. Here the CDR3 DNA reads TGTGCCAGCACCCAGGGACTAGGCACTTACAATGAGCAGTTCTTC. Encoded protein: CASTQGLGTYNEQFF.

The J gene is TRBJ1-5, the V gene TRBV7-2; 7 positions agree with TRBD1. The V gene end was trimmed by 5 bases and the J gene end by 5 bases; junction bases not matched to a gene: 3. The CDR3 is made up of 13 amino acids. The germline gives CDR1 SGHTA, CDR2 FQGNSA. This CDR3 reads CASSRDRDQPQHF. The CDR3 DNA reads TGTGCCAGCAGCCGGGACAGAGATCAGCCCCAGCATTTT. Based on the CDR3 plus reference TRBV7-2 and TRBJ1-5, the full variable domain is GAGVSQSPSNKVTEKGKDVELRCDPISGHTALYWYRQSLGQGLEFLIYFQGNSAPDKSGLPSDRFSAERTGGSVSTLTIQRTQQEDSAVYLCASSRDRDQPQHFGDGTRLSIL.

This chain joins TRBV11-3 and TRBJ1-1; possibly TRBD1 for D (6 bases). The CDR3 is 14 residues long. Germline V gene lookup returns CDR1 SGHNT and CDR2 YENEEA. V shed 3 bases and J shed 4 bases, with 12 bases lying between them. The CDR3 is CASSFLQGSTEAFF. The CDR3 DNA sequence: TGTGCCAGCAGCTTCCTCCAGGGGAGCACTGAAGCTTTCTTT. Filled out from reference TRBV11-3 and TRBJ1-1, the complete variable domain reads EAGVVQSPRYKIIEKKQPVAFWCNPISGHNTLYWYLQNLGQGPELLIRYENEEAVDDSQLPKDRFSAERLKGVDSTLKIQPAELGDSAVYLCASSFLQGSTEAFFGQGTRLTVV.